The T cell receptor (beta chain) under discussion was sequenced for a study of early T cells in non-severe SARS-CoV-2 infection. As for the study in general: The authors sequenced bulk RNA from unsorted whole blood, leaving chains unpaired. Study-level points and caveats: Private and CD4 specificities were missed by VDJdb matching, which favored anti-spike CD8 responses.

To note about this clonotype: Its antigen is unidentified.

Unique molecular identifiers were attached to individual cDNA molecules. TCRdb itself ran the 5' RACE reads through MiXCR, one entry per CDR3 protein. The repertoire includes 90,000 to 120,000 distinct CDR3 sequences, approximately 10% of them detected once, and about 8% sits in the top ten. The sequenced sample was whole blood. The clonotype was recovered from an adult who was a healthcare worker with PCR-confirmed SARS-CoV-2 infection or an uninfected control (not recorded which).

In DNA, the CDR3 is TGTGCCAGCAGTTACGCTGGGGCAGGTTCCTACAATGAGCAGTTCTTC. It translates to CASSYAGAGSYNEQFF. The rearrangement uses TRBV6-2 or TRBV6-3 and TRBJ2-1, with a weak D call TRBD1 (5 bases). CDR1 is MNHEY and CDR2 is SVGEGT in the germline V gene. There are 16 residues in the CDR3. The V end lost 2 bases, the J end lost 1 base, and 12 bases lay between the germline ends.